Detailed here is one TCR beta chain. The antigen remains unidentified. The donors, nominally healthy at sampling, likely had unrecorded immune exposures. Per the germline V gene, CDR1 is MGHRA and CDR2 is YSYEKL. The CDR3 is 16 amino acids. V was cut by 2 bases and J by 0 bases, with 13 bases left in between. This entry is derived from a study of cytomegalovirus exposure and HLA in healthy donors. General observations from the study: A later analysis associated 15,000 or so TCR beta sequences with HLA alleles at a 0.05 false discovery rate.

With 60 Vbeta and 13 Jbeta primers, the PCR was carried out. Produced via immunoSEQ multiplex PCR; TCRdb's table is partial and in-frame only. The data hold approximately 160,000 clones, with 81% observed a single time. The chain carries TRBV4-1 and TRBJ1-1, with D possibly TRBD1 on 5 matching bases. The specimen was PBMCs. The TCR comes from a woman between 18 and 29 years old in good health and CMV-seronegative. The CDR3, as DNA: TGCGCCAGCAGCCAAAAAACAGGCCTTATGAACACTGAAGCTTTCTTT. Translating it yields CASSQKTGLMNTEAFF.